Detailed here is one TCR beta chain. From germline, CDR1 is KGHDR and CDR2 SFDVKD. The ends lost 12 bases at V and 5 bases at J; junction bases unmatched: 7. The CDR3 spans 13 residues. This sample is drawn from a study of CD8 T cells in Susac syndrome. Random hexamers were used to reverse transcribe the RNA input (about 0.45 to 1 ug). TCRdb analysed the immunoSEQ multiplex PCR reads with MiXCR anew, one entry per CDR3 protein. The sample consists of about 120,000 distinct CDR3 sequences, about 95% of them appearing once. Specimen: CD8+ T cells from PBMCs. The sequence derives from a human donor with Susac syndrome. The chain is built from TRBV24-1 and TRBJ1-5, with 9 positions matching TRBD1. The CDR3 DNA sequence: TGTGCCCCCCCCGGGACAGGGCATCAGCCCCAGCATTTT. Translated: CAPPGTGHQPQHF.